The sample holds a few counts of the clone carrying this TCR beta chain. Its antigen is as yet unknown. This specimen belongs to a study of early T cells in non-severe SARS-CoV-2 infection. Study in general: Unpaired chains resulted from sequencing bulk RNA of unsorted whole blood.

There are 14 residues in the CDR3. The J segment lost 1 base and the V segment lost 6 bases, leaving 1 base of the junction unmatched. Germline V gene data show CDR1 as SNHLY and CDR2 as FYNNEI. cDNA molecules, individually, were tagged with unique molecular identifiers. TCRdb ran MiXCR on the 5' RACE reads and lists one entry per CDR3 protein. Among more than 85,000 distinct CDR3 sequences listed, around 13% were seen once. Findings of the study overall: The study's VDJdb matching favored anti-spike CD8 responses and missed private and CD4 specificities.

The material sequenced was whole blood. V is TRBV2 and J is TRBJ2-1; the match to TRBD2 covers 9 bases. The origin of this receptor is an adult who was a healthcare worker with PCR-confirmed SARS-CoV-2 infection or an uninfected control (not recorded which). CDR3 sequence reads: CASRREGSYNEQFF. In DNA, the CDR3 is TGTGCCAGCAGGCGGGAGGGGTCCTACAATGAGCAGTTCTTC.